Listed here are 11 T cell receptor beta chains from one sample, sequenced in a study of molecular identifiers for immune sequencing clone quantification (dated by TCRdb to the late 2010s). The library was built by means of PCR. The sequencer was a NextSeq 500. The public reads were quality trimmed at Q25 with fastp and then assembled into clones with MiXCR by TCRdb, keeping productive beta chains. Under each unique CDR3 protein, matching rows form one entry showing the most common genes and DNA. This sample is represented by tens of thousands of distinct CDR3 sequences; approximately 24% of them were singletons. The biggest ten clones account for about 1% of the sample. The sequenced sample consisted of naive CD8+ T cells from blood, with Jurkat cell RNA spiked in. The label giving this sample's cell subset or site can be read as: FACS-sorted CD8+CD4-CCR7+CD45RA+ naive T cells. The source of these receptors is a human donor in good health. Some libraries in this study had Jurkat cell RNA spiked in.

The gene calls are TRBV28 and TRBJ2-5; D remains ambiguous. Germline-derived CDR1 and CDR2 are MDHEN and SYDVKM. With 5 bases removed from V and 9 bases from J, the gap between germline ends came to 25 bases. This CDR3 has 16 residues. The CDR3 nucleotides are TGTGCCAGCAGTCCCTACTCCCAAGGTGGCCAAGCGCCCCAGTACTTC. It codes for CASSPYSQGGQAPQYF.

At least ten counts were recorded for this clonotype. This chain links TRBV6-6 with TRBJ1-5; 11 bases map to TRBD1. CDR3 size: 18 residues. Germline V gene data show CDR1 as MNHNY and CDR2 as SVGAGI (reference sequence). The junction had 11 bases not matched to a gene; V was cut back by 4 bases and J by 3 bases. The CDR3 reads CASSSWIIGQGANQPQHF. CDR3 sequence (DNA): TGTGCCAGCAGTTCCTGGATCATAGGACAGGGGGCCAATCAGCCCCAGCATTTT.

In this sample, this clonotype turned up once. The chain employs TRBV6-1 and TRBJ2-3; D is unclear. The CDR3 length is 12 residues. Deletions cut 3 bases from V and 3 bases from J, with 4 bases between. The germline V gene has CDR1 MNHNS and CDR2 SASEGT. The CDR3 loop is CASSDGTDTQYF. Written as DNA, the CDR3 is TGTGCCAGCAGTGATGGAACAGATACGCAGTATTTT.

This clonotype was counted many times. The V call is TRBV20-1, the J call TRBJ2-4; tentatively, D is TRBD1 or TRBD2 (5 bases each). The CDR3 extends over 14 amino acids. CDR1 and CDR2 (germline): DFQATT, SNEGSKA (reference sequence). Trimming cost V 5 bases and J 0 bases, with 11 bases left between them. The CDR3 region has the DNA TGCAGTGCTTTATCCGGGACAGCCAAAAACATTCAGTACTTC. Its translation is CSALSGTAKNIQYF.

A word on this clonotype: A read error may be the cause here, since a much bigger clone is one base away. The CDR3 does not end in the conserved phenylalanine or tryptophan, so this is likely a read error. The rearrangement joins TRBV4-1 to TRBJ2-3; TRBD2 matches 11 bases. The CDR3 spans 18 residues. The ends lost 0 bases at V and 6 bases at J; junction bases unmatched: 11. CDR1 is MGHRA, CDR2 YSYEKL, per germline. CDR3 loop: CASSQDETSGMRWDTQYL. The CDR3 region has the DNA TGCGCCAGCAGCCAAGATGAGACTAGCGGGATGCGATGGGATACGCAGTATCTT.

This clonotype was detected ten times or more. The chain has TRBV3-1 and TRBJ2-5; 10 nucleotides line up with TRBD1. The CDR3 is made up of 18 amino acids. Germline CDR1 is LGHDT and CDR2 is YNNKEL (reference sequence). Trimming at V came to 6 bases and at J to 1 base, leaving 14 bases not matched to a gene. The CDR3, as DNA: TGTGCCAGCAGTCCCCCTATATTCGACAGGGGGCCCCAAGAGACCCAGTACTTC. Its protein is CASSPPIFDRGPQETQYF.

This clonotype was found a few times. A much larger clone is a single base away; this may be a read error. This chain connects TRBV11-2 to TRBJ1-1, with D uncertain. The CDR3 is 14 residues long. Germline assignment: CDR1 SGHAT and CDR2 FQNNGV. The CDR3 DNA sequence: TGTGCCAGCAGCCCCGGTTGGGGTAACACTGAAGCTCTCTTT. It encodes CASSPGWGNTEALF. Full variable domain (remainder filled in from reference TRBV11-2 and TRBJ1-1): EAGVAQSPRYKIIEKRQSVAFWCNPISGHATLYWYQQILGQGPKLLIQFQNNGVVDDSQLPKDRFSAERLKGVDSTLKIQPAKLEDSAVYLCASSPGWGNTEALFGQGTRLTVV.

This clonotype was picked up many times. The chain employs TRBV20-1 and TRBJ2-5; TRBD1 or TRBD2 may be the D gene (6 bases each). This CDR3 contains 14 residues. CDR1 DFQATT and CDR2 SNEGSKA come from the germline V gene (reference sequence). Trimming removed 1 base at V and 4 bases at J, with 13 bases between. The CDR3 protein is CSARAGEASETQYF. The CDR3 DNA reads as TGCAGTGCTAGAGCAGGGGAGGCCTCAGAGACCCAGTACTTC.

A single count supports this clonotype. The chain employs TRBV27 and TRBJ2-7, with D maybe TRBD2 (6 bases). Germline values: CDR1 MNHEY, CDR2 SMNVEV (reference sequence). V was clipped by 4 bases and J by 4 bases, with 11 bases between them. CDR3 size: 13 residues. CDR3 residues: CASSYGTLYEQYF. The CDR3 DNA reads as TGTGCCAGCAGTTACGGGACTCTTTACGAGCAGTACTTC.

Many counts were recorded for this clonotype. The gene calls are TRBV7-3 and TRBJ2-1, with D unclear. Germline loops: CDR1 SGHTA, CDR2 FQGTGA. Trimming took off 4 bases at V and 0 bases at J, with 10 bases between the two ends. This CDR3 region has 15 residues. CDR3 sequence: CASSSRDNSYNEQFF. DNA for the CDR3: TGTGCCAGCAGCTCCCGAGACAACTCCTACAATGAGCAGTTCTTC.

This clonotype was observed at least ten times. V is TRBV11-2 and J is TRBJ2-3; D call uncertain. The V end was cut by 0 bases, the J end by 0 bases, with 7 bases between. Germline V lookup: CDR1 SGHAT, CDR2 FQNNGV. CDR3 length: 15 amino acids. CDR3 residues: CASSLDLGSTDTQYF. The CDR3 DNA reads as TGTGCCAGCAGCTTAGATCTGGGCAGCACAGATACGCAGTATTTT.